This entry lists 21 T cell receptor beta chains sequenced from one sample in a study of OX40 agonist ivuxolimab in advanced cancers. Libraries were constructed by the immunoSEQ multiplex PCR assay. The source is immuneACCESS, and TCRdb retained only in-frame sequences with V and J called. Part of the clones is not carried over; for the studies checked, unresolved V genes explain less than half of this, and the remainder is unexplained. This sample lists around 53,000 clones; 85% were detected once. Just over 20% of the sample is taken by the ten largest. Here the sequenced sample was CD4+ or CD8+ T cells sorted from blood, taken in a trial of the OX40 agonist ivuxolimab. All receptors come from an adult with an advanced solid tumor such as melanoma, head and neck, liver or kidney cancer.

The chain has TRBV4-1 and TRBJ1-2; 8 bases map to TRBD1. CDR3 length: 14 residues. The V gene's germline CDR1 is MGHRA and CDR2 YSYEKL. The V gene end was trimmed by 4 bases and the J gene end by 2 bases; junction bases not matched to a gene: 3. The chain's CDR3 is CASSLQGVNYGYTF. The CDR3 DNA reads as TGCGCCAGCAGCCTACAGGGGGTCAACTATGGCTACACCTTC.

This clone appeared a single time. The chain uses TRBV11-1 and TRBJ2-2, with D maybe TRBD1 (6 bases). V was shortened by 6 bases and J by 7 bases, with 9 bases between the two germline ends. The CDR3 length is 12 residues. Germline CDR1 is SGHAT and CDR2 is FQDESV (reference sequence). CDR3 in amino acids: CASRRGNGELFF. The CDR3 DNA follows: TGTGCCAGCAGGAGGGGGAACGGGGAGCTGTTTTTT.

This chain uses TRBV6-6 with TRBJ2-1, with D maybe TRBD2 (6 bases). Germline V gene data show CDR1 as MNHNY and CDR2 as SVGAGI (reference sequence). The CDR3 spans 13 residues. V shed 2 bases and J shed 7 bases, with 9 bases lying between them. The DNA of the CDR3 is TGTGCCAGCAGTTACGGGACTGGAAATGAGCAGTTCTTC. It yields the protein CASSYGTGNEQFF.

This clone was counted a single time. The chain has TRBV10-1 and TRBJ1-1; D perhaps matches TRBD1 (6 bases). CDR1 is WNHNN and CDR2 is SYGVQD in the germline V gene (reference sequence). V dropped 0 bases and J dropped 10 bases, with 18 bases sitting between them. This CDR3 spans 15 amino acids. CDR3 amino acids: CASSESRGPPLLAFF. CDR3 bases: TGCGCCAGCAGTGAGTCGCGGGGGCCACCACTTTTAGCTTTCTTT.

This clone was seen a handful of times. The chain carries TRBV7-9 and TRBJ2-2; a weak D match, TRBD1 (6 bases). Germline V gene lookup returns CDR1 SEHNR and CDR2 FQNEAQ (reference sequence). The CDR3 is 18 amino acids. Trimming removed 5 bases at V and 5 bases at J, with 24 bases between. The CDR3 DNA sequence: TGTGCCAGCAGCCCTACTTTTGGGGGACATCCGTTAACCGGGGAGCTGTTTTTT. Amino acid sequence: CASSPTFGGHPLTGELFF. The entire variable domain, with the rest obtained from reference TRBV7-9 and TRBJ2-2, is as follows: DTGVSQNPRHKITKRGQNVTFRCDPISEHNRLYWYRQTLGQGPEFLTYFQNEAQLEKSRLLSDRFSAERPKGSFSTLEIQRTEQGDSAMYLCASSPTFGGHPLTGELFFGEGSRLTVL.

The CDR3 nucleotides read TGTGCCAGCAGCGGACAGGACGCAGATACGCAGTATTTT. Amino acid sequence: CASSGQDADTQYF. This chain joins TRBV9 and TRBJ2-3; a possible D gene is TRBD1 (6 bases). The CDR3 is 13 amino acids. V lost 3 bases and J lost 4, with 9 bases in between. Germline-derived CDR1 and CDR2 are SGDLS and YYNGEE.

The genes are TRBV9 and TRBJ2-3; 9 bases line up with TRBD2. J lost 4 bases, V lost 2 bases, and 8 bases had no gene match. Germline lookup yields CDR1 SGDLS and CDR2 YYNGEE. The CDR3 is made up of 16 amino acids. The CDR3 DNA follows: TGTGCCAGCAGCGTGTCCGCTAGCGGGGCCCCAGATACGCAGTATTTT. Its protein is CASSVSASGAPDTQYF.

The J gene is TRBJ1-3, the V gene TRBV15; D gene uncertain. V lost 0 bases and J 4 bases, leaving 10 bases between the germline ends. From germline, CDR1 is LNHNV and CDR2 YYDKDF (reference sequence). The CDR3 is 15 amino acids. CDR3 loop: CATSRDLAAGNTIYF. In nucleotides, the CDR3 is TGTGCCACCAGCAGAGATCTCGCAGCAGGAAACACCATATATTTT. The variable domain in full, completed from reference TRBV15 and TRBJ1-3, reads DAMVIQNPRYQVTQFGKPVTLSCSQTLNHNVMYWYQQKSSQAPKLLFHYYDKDFNNEADTPDNFQSRRPNTSFCFLDIRSPGLGDTAMYLCATSRDLAAGNTIYFGEGSWLTVV.

The chain uses TRBV5-1 and TRBJ1-1; no definite D call. This CDR3 region has 15 residues. The germline V gene encodes CDR1 SGHRS and CDR2 YFSETQ. V was cut by 3 bases and J by 1 base, with 13 bases left in between. The DNA of the CDR3 is TGCGCCAGCAGCTCGGACTTCAGGAAGAACACTGAAGCTTTCTTT. This sequence encodes CASSSDFRKNTEAFF.

The chain employs TRBV12-5 and TRBJ1-4; D is unclear. Germline V gives CDR1 LGHNT, CDR2 FRNRAP. CDR3 length: 12 residues. V gave up 6 bases and J gave up 7 bases, with 9 bases separating them. In nucleotides, the CDR3 is TGTGCTAGTGGCTCCCCAGCTGAAAAACTGTTTTTT. Amino acid sequence: CASGSPAEKLFF.

The chain links TRBV19 to TRBJ1-2; the D is unclear. Germline loops: CDR1 LNHDA, CDR2 SQIVND (reference sequence). The CDR3 is 12 amino acids. The V and J ends lost 3 bases and 4 bases respectively, with 6 bases between them. The CDR3 here is CASSISAYGYTF. CDR3 nucleotides: TGTGCCAGTAGTATCTCGGCCTATGGCTACACCTTC.

The chain recombines TRBV19 with TRBJ2-2, with TRBD1 matching 9 bases. CDR1 is LNHDA, CDR2 SQIVND, per germline (reference sequence). J was trimmed by 7 bases and V by 3 bases; bases with no gene match: 6. The CDR3 contains 15 residues. The CDR3 nucleotides are TGTGCCAGTAGTATCTTACAGGGGGCGAGCGGGGAGCTGTTTTTT. It codes for CASSILQGASGELFF.

This sequence joins TRBV6-5 and TRBJ1-2, with D unresolved. Germline V lookup: CDR1 MNHEY, CDR2 SVGAGI. Trimming left V 2 bases short and J 10 bases short, with 14 bases between. The CDR3 loop spans 13 amino acids. The CDR3, as DNA: TGTGCCAGCAGTTACCCCGACGATCTGGACTACACCTTC. Amino acids: CASSYPDDLDYTF.

The J gene is TRBJ2-3, the V gene TRBV4-1, with 8 bases that match TRBD2. Germline V gene sequence: CDR1 MGHRA, CDR2 YSYEKL. The CDR3 runs to 16 residues. Trimming at V came to 0 bases and at J to 5 bases, leaving 7 bases not matched to a gene. In DNA, the CDR3 is TGCGCCAGCAGCCAAGATTTCAGGGCGGGGGGAGATACGCAGTATTTT. It specifies CASSQDFRAGGDTQYF.

The chain joins TRBV11-2 to TRBJ2-7; D may be TRBD1 (6 bases). This CDR3 is 15 amino acids long. Germline assignment: CDR1 SGHAT and CDR2 FQNNGV. Trimming removed 5 bases from V and 3 bases from J, with 17 bases in between. Here the CDR3 reads CASSRRQESFYEQYF. The CDR3 DNA follows: TGTGCCAGCAGCCGCCGACAGGAGAGTTTCTACGAGCAGTACTTC. Together with reference TRBV11-2 and TRBJ2-7, the CDR3 gives the full variable domain: EAGVAQSPRYKIIEKRQSVAFWCNPISGHATLYWYQQILGQGPKLLIQFQNNGVVDDSQLPKDRFSAERLKGVDSTLKIQPAKLEDSAVYLCASSRRQESFYEQYFGPGTRLTVT.

V is TRBV15 and J is TRBJ1-2; 7 nucleotides match TRBD1. The CDR3 is made up of 14 amino acids. Germline CDR1 reads LNHNV; CDR2 reads YYDKDF (reference sequence). J lost 1 base, V lost 5 bases, and 4 bases had no gene match. The CDR3 here is CATSPRDSNYGYTF. In nucleotides, the CDR3 is TGTGCCACCAGCCCTCGGGACAGTAACTATGGCTACACCTTC.

The chain joins TRBV9 to TRBJ2-2; no clear D. V shed 4 bases and J shed 4 bases, with 20 bases lying between them. CDR3 length equals 17 residues. The germline V gene has CDR1 SGDLS and CDR2 YYNGEE. The CDR3: CASSTPVGEPSTGELFF. The CDR3 DNA reads as TGTGCCAGCAGCACCCCGGTAGGCGAACCAAGCACCGGGGAGCTGTTTTTT. Full variable domain (missing parts from reference TRBV9 and TRBJ2-2): DSGVTQTPKHLITATGQRVTLRCSPRSGDLSVYWYQQSLDQGLQFLIQYYNGEERAKGNILERFSAQQFPDLHSELNLSSLELGDSALYFCASSTPVGEPSTGELFFGEGSRLTVL.

This clone was recorded once. This chain uses TRBV9 with TRBJ1-2; D is ambiguous. CDR1 and CDR2 (germline): SGDLS, YYNGEE. Trimming pared 4 bases from V and 3 bases from J, leaving 25 bases between. This CDR3 is 18 amino acids long. This CDR3 is CASSPSVRPTTTHYGYTF. CDR3 sequence (DNA): TGTGCCAGCAGCCCTTCGGTGCGTCCAACCACAACGCACTATGGCTACACCTTC.

This sequence joins TRBV9 and TRBJ2-7; TRBD1 matches at 9 bases. There are 14 residues in the CDR3. The V segment lost 1 base and the J segment 4 bases; nucleotides outside the gene matches: 3. Germline V gene sequence: CDR1 SGDLS, CDR2 YYNGEE. The CDR3 sequence: CASSVWGQGYEQYF. In DNA, the CDR3 is TGTGCCAGCAGCGTATGGGGACAGGGTTACGAGCAGTACTTC. Full variable domain (rest looked up from reference TRBV9 and TRBJ2-7): DSGVTQTPKHLITATGQRVTLRCSPRSGDLSVYWYQQSLDQGLQFLIQYYNGEERAKGNILERFSAQQFPDLHSELNLSSLELGDSALYFCASSVWGQGYEQYFGPGTRLTVT.

V and J are TRBV5-4 and TRBJ2-7, with 8 bases fitting TRBD1. This CDR3 is built from 14 residues. Trimming cost V 3 bases and J 5 bases; bases outside gene matches: 7. The V gene's germline CDR1 is SGHNT and CDR2 YYREEE (reference sequence). CDR3 sequence reads: CASSSTGDFHEQYF. DNA for the CDR3: TGTGCCAGCAGCTCGACAGGGGATTTCCACGAGCAGTACTTC.

V and J are TRBV6-5 and TRBJ1-4, with D possibly being TRBD1 (5 bases). Germline lookup yields CDR1 MNHEY and CDR2 SVGAGI. The CDR3 loop spans 15 amino acids. Deletions cut 2 bases from V and 8 bases from J, with 15 bases between. The CDR3 loop is CASSYVTGLGEKLFF. In DNA, the CDR3 is TGTGCCAGCAGTTACGTCACAGGCCTTGGGGAAAAACTGTTTTTT.